The 13 T cell receptor beta chains below all came from one sample that was sequenced in a study of blood T cells in healthy people across ages. The authors ran a second PCR of about 6 to 11 cycles using a sample-barcoded 5' primer and a J-beta primer mix. TCRdb passed the 5' RACE reads through MiXCR, listing each CDR3 protein once. The sample holds 550,000 to 650,000 distinct CDR3 sequences, approximately 30% seen once. Input material: blood. These receptors came from a woman of 80 years or more in good health.

Remarks on this clonotype: A single base separates this from a much larger clone, so it may be a read error. The genes are TRBV6-4 and TRBJ2-1; no reliable D call. With the DNA end fitting TRBJ2-7 better, the J assignment may be wrong. This CDR3 has 15 amino acids. In germline, CDR1 is MRHNA, CDR2 SNTAGT. CDR3 bases: TGTGCCAGCAGTCCAACAGAGAGCTCCTACAATGAGCAGTACTTC. Its protein is CASSPTESSYNEQYF.

This clonotype was observed at least ten times. The V call is TRBV6-1, the J call TRBJ1-1; 8 nucleotides line up with TRBD1. The ends lost 8 bases at V and 8 bases at J; junction bases unmatched: 13. The CDR3 extends over 14 amino acids. Germline V gives CDR1 MNHNS, CDR2 SASEGT. CDR3 amino acids: CASRRDRTAPEAFF. CDR3 DNA: TGTGCCAGCCGCCGGGACAGGACGGCTCCAGAAGCTTTCTTT.

The chain couples TRBV14 to TRBJ1-1; TRBD1 might be the D (6 bases). Germline lookup yields CDR1 SGHDN and CDR2 FVKESK. This CDR3 is 15 amino acids long. Trimming removed 0 bases at V and 11 bases at J, with 19 bases between. The CDR3 sequence: CASSQDTRGLGGAFF. The CDR3 bases are TGTGCCAGCAGCCAAGATACCAGGGGCCTCGGGGGGGCTTTCTTT.

This clonotype was found many times. V usage is TRBV2 and J usage is TRBJ2-1; 8 positions agree with TRBD2. CDR3 size: 13 residues. Germline V CDR1 and CDR2: SNHLY, FYNNEI. Losses at the gene ends were 11 bases for V and 8 bases for J; bases not matched to a gene: 11. CDR3: CASASGGFDEQFF. Written as DNA, the CDR3 is TGTGCCTCCGCGAGCGGGGGTTTCGATGAGCAGTTCTTC.

This rearrangement joins TRBV18 to TRBJ1-1; TRBD1 matches 10 bases. CDR1 KGHSH and CDR2 LQKENI come from the germline V gene. V was clipped by 4 bases and J by 5 bases; unmatched bases: 7. The CDR3 has 15 amino acids. The CDR3 coding sequence is TGTGCCAGCTCACGGACCGGGACAGGGGAGACTGAAGCTTTCTTT. This sequence encodes CASSRTGTGETEAFF.

About this clonotype: A read error may be the cause here, since a much bigger clone is one base away. This chain links TRBV6-4 with TRBJ2-3; D possibly uses TRBD1 or TRBD2 (5 bases each). The V gene's germline CDR1 is MRHNA and CDR2 SNTAGT. The CDR3 is 15 amino acids. The CDR3 nucleotides read TGTGCCAGCAGTGAAGAGGGGACCCGCACAGATACGCTGTATTTT. As protein: CASSEEGTRTDTLYF.

This clonotype was seen at least ten times. This sequence joins TRBV20-1 and TRBJ2-3, with D possibly being TRBD1 (5 bases). Per the germline V gene, CDR1 is DFQATT and CDR2 is SNEGSKA (reference sequence). Trimming stripped 0 bases from V and 7 bases from J, with 14 bases between. The CDR3 sequence is 14 residues long. CDR3 sequence: CSARDRRAGYTQYF. CDR3 sequence (DNA): TGCAGTGCTAGAGATCGCAGGGCTGGGTATACGCAGTATTTT.

This clonotype showed up many times. A much larger clone lies a single base off, so this may be a read error. CDR3: CSARDNRRGGSDTQYF. DNA for the CDR3: TGCAGTGCTAGAGATAACAGGCGCGGGGGGTCAGATACGCAGTATTTT. V is TRBV20-1 and J is TRBJ2-3; 8 bases agree with TRBD2. The CDR3 extends over 16 amino acids. The germline gives CDR1 DFQATT, CDR2 SNEGSKA (reference sequence). Germline trimming cut 0 bases from V and 4 bases from J; bases unmatched to any gene: 9.

As regards this clonotype: Possible read error: a much larger clone is one base away. The chain employs TRBV28 and TRBJ2-5, with a weak D call TRBD2 (6 bases). Looked up from germline, CDR1 is MDHEN and CDR2 is SYDVKM. There are 13 residues in the CDR3. Trimming removed 6 bases from V and 9 bases from J, with 17 bases in between. The CDR3 DNA is TGTGCCAGCAGAGGCCGTAACTGGGAGGCCCAGTACTTC. Translation: CASRGRNWEAQYF.

At least ten counts were recorded for this clonotype. An end of the junction differs from the germline gene, which may be a read error. The chain uses TRBV5-1 and TRBJ2-5; a possible D gene is TRBD1 (5 bases). This CDR3 is built from 14 residues. The germline V gene has CDR1 SGHRS and CDR2 YFSETQ. CDR3 in amino acids: CASSLAGIQETQYF. The CDR3 DNA follows: TGTGCCAGCAGCTTAGCAGGGATCCAAGAGACCCAGTACTTC.

Ten or more counts support this clonotype. The chain has TRBV4-2 and TRBJ2-7, with D perhaps matching TRBD1 (6 bases). V gave up 0 bases and J gave up 0 bases, with 15 bases separating them. Germline CDR1 LGHNA, CDR2 YNFKEQ. This CDR3 spans 17 amino acids. The CDR3 reads CASSQDPLRTVSYEQYF. The CDR3, as DNA: TGTGCCAGCAGCCAAGATCCTCTTAGGACAGTCTCCTACGAGCAGTACTTC.

The DNA of the CDR3 is TGCAGTGCTAGGCGGGCGGGAGAATTAACAGATACGCAGTATTTT. It yields the protein CSARRAGELTDTQYF. The chain is built from TRBV20-1 and TRBJ2-3, with TRBD2 identical over 7 bases. Germline V gene sequence: CDR1 DFQATT, CDR2 SNEGSKA (reference sequence). With V trimmed by 3 bases and J by 3 bases, 9 bases remained unmatched. This CDR3 contains 15 residues.

The V gene is TRBV20-1, the J gene TRBJ1-2; D not resolved. V was clipped by 1 base and J by 10 bases, with 13 bases between them. The CDR3 covers 12 residues. CDR1 DFQATT and CDR2 SNEGSKA come from the germline V gene (reference sequence). CDR3 sequence: CSARGNSGDYTF. Here the CDR3 DNA reads TGCAGTGCTAGAGGGAACAGTGGGGACTACACCTTC.